Given below is one T cell receptor beta chain in context. The antigen is undetermined. The sample belongs to a study of OX40 agonist ivuxolimab in advanced cancers. Study-level background: Patients received ivuxolimab, an agonistic anti-OX40 (CD134) antibody. Cohort: 65% to 90% men, mean age about 60, aged roughly 20 to 79.

Points from the study as a whole: Clonal expansion from baseline to week 6 occurred in both CD4+ and CD8+ T cells. In the 0.1-3.0 mg/kg groups, partial responders showed among the lowest expansion.

V gave up 0 bases and J gave up 11 bases, with 17 bases separating them. CDR1 is LGHNA and CDR2 is YSLEER in the germline V gene. There are 15 residues in the CDR3. Data came from immunoSEQ multiplex PCR; TCRdb stores just in-frame clones and leaves some out. In the table there are 65,000 to 85,000 clones, approximately 85% of which are singletons. The chain recombines TRBV4-3 with TRBJ1-3; D gene unclear. The sequence was collected from an adult with an advanced solid tumor such as melanoma, head and neck, liver or kidney cancer. The material sequenced was CD4+ or CD8+ T cells sorted from blood, taken in a trial of the OX40 agonist ivuxolimab. The CDR3 loop is CASSQDLGAARSIYF. The CDR3 DNA reads TGCGCCAGCAGCCAAGATCTGGGCGCGGCGCGGTCCATATATTTT.